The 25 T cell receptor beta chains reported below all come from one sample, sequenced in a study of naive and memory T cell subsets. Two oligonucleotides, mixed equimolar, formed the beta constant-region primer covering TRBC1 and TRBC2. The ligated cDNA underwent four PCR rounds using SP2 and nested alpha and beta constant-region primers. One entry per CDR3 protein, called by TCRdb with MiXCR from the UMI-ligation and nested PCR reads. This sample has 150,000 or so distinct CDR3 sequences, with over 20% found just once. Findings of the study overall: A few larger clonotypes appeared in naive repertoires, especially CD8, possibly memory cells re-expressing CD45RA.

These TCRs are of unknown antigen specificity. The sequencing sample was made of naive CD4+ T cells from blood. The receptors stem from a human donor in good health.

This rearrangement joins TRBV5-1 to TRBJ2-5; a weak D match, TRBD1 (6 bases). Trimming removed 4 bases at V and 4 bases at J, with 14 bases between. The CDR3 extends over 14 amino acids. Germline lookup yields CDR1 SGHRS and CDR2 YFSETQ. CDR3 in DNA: TGCGCCAGCAGCAGTTCAGTAGGGGGAGAGACCCAGTACTTC. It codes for CASSSSVGGETQYF.

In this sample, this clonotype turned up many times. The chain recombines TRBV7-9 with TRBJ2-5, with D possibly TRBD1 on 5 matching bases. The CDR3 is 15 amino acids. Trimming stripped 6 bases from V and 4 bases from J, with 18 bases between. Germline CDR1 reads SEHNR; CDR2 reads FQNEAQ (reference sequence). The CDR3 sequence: CASSRAAGIGETQYF. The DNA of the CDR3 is TGTGCCAGCAGTCGGGCGGCAGGGATTGGAGAGACCCAGTACTTC.

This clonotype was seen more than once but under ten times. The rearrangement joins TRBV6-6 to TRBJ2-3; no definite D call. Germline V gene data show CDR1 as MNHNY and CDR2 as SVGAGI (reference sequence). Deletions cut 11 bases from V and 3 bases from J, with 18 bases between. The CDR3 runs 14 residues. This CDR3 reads CACVRLAGTDTQYF. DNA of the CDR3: TGTGCCTGCGTTAGACTCGCTGGAACAGATACGCAGTATTTT.

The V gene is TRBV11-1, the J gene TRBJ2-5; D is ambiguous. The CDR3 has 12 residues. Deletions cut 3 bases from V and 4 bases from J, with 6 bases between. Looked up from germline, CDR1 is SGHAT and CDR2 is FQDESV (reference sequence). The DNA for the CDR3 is TGTGCCAGCAGCTTTAAACGAGAGACCCAGTACTTC. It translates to CASSFKRETQYF.

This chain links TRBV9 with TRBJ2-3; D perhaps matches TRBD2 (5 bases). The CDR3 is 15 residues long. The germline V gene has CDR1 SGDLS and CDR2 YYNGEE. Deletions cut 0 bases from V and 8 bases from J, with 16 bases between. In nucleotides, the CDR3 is TGTGCCAGCAGCGTAGACAGTGGGAGTACCCGTACGCAGTATTTT. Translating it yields CASSVDSGSTRTQYF.

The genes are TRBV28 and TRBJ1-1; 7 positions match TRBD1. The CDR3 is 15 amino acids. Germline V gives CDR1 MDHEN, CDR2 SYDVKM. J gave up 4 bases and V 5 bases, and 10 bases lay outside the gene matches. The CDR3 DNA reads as TGTGCCAGCAGTCCATCAGGGGGTAGGCGCACTGAAGCTTTCTTT. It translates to CASSPSGGRRTEAFF.

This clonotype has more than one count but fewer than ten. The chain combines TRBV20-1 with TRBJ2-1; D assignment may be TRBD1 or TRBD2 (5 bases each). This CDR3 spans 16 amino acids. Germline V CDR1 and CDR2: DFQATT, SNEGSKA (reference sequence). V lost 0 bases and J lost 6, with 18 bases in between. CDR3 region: CSAREGTVFSANEQFF. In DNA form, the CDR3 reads TGCAGTGCTAGAGAGGGGACGGTTTTCTCTGCCAATGAGCAGTTCTTC.

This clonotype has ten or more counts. The CDR3 DNA follows: TGTGCCAGCAGCATCAGCAGGGGGCGGGGAAACATTCAGTACTTC. Translation gives CASSISRGRGNIQYF. The rearrangement uses TRBV11-2 and TRBJ2-4; 8 positions agree with TRBD1. Germline V gene lookup returns CDR1 SGHAT and CDR2 FQNNGV. V gave up 5 bases and J gave up 6 bases; unmatched junction bases: 9. The CDR3 has 15 residues. Full variable domain (rest looked up from reference TRBV11-2 and TRBJ2-4): EAGVAQSPRYKIIEKRQSVAFWCNPISGHATLYWYQQILGQGPKLLIQFQNNGVVDDSQLPKDRFSAERLKGVDSTLKIQPAKLEDSAVYLCASSISRGRGNIQYFGAGTRLSVL.

DNA for the CDR3: TGTGCCAGCAGTGGCGGACAGATCCATAGCAATCAGCCCCAGCATTTT. Protein: CASSGGQIHSNQPQHF. The chain joins TRBV12-3 or TRBV12-4 to TRBJ1-5, with D perhaps matching TRBD1 (6 bases). CDR3 size: 16 residues. V was clipped by 5 bases and J by 0 bases, with 14 bases between them.

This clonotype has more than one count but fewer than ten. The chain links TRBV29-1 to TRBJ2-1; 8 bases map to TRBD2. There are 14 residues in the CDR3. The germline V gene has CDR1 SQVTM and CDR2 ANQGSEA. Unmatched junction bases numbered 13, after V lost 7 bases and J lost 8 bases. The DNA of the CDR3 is TGCAGCGGGGACCTTAGCGGGATGGGAGATGAGCAGTTCTTC. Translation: CSGDLSGMGDEQFF.

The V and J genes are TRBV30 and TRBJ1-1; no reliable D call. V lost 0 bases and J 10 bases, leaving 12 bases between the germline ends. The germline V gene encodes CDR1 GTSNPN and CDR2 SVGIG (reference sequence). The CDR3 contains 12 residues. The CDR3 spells CAWSVQGKRAFF. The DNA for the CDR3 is TGTGCCTGGAGTGTACAAGGGAAGAGAGCTTTCTTT.

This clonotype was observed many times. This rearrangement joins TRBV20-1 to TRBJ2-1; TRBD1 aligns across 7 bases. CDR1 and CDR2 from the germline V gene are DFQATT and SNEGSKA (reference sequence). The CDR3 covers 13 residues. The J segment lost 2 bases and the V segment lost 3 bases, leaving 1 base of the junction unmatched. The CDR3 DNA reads TGCAGTGCTAGCGGGACAGCCTACAATGAGCAGTTCTTC. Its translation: CSASGTAYNEQFF.

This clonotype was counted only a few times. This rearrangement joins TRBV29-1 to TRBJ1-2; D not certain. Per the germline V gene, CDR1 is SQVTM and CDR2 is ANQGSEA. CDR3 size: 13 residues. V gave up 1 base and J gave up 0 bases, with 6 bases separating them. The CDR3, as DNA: TGCAGCGTTGAAGTAGCTACTAACTATGGCTACACCTTC. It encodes CSVEVATNYGYTF. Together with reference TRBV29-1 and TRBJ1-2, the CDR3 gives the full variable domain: SAVISQKPSRDICQRGTSLTIQCQVDSQVTMMFWYRQQPGQSLTLIATANQGSEATYESGFVIDKFPISRPNLTFSTLTVSNMSPEDSSIYLCSVEVATNYGYTFGSGTRLTVV.

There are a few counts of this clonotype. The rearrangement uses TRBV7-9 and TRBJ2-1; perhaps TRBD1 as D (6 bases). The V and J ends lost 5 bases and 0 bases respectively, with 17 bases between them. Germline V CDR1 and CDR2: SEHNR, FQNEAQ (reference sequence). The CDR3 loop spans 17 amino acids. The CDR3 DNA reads TGTGCCAGCAGCCCCAGAGGGACACCGAGCTCCTACAATGAGCAGTTCTTC. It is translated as CASSPRGTPSSYNEQFF.

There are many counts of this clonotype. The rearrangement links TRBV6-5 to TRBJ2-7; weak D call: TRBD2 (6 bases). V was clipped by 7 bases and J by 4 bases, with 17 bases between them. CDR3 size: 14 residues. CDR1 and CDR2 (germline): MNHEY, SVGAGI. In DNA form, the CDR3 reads TGTGCCAGCACCTCCCCAGCAGGGACTTACGAGCAGTACTTC. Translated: CASTSPAGTYEQYF.

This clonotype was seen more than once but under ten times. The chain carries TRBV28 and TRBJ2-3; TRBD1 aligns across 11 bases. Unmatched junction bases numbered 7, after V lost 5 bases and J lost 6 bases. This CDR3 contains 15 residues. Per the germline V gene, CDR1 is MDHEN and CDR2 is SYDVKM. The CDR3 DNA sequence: TGTGCCAGCAGTACCCGGGACAGGGGGTCGGATACGCAGTATTTT. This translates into CASSTRDRGSDTQYF.

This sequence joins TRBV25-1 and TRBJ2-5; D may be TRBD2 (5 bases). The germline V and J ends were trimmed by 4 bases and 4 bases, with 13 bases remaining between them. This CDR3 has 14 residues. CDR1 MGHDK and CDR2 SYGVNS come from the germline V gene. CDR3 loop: CASSVRGLRETQYF. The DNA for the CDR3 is TGTGCCAGCAGTGTTCGCGGGCTCCGAGAGACCCAGTACTTC.

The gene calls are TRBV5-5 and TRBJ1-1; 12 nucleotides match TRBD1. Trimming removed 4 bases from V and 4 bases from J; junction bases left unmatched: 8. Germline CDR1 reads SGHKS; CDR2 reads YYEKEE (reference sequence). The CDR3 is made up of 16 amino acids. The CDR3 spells CASSKGQGAMVTEAFF. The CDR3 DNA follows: TGTGCCAGCAGCAAGGGACAGGGGGCTATGGTCACTGAAGCTTTCTTT.

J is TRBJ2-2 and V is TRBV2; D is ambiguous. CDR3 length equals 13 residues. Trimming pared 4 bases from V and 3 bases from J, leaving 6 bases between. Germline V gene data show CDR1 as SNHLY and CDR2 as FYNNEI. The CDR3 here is CASSAHYTGELFF. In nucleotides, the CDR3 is TGTGCCAGCAGTGCCCACTACACCGGGGAGCTGTTTTTT.

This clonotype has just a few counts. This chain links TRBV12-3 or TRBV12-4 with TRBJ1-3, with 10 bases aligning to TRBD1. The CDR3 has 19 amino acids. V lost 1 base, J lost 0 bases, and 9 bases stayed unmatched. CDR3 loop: CASSLVQGTGVISGNTIYF. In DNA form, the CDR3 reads TGTGCCAGCAGTTTAGTCCAAGGGACAGGGGTTATCTCTGGAAACACCATATATTTT.

The CDR3 here is CASSFDRDYGYTF. Written as DNA, the CDR3 is TGTGCCAGCAGCTTCGACAGGGACTATGGCTACACCTTC. The chain uses TRBV12-3 or TRBV12-4 and TRBJ1-2; 7 bases are a match to TRBD1. This CDR3 has 13 residues. The junction had 4 bases not matched to a gene; V was cut back by 6 bases and J by 3 bases.

DNA for the CDR3: TGTGCCAGCAGTTTTCAACCGGGACTAGCGGGATACAATGAGCAGTTCTTC. Encoded protein: CASSFQPGLAGYNEQFF. The chain links TRBV28 to TRBJ2-1; 13 bases match TRBD2. Germline CDR1 reads MDHEN; CDR2 reads SYDVKM. The CDR3 is made up of 17 amino acids. The junction had 6 bases not matched to a gene; V was cut back by 3 bases and J by 4 bases.

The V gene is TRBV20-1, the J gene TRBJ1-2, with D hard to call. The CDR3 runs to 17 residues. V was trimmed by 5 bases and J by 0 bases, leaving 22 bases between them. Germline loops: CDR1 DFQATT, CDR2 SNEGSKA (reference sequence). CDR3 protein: CSAFVDFPIPANYGYTF. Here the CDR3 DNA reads TGCAGTGCTTTTGTGGACTTTCCGATCCCCGCTAACTATGGCTACACCTTC.

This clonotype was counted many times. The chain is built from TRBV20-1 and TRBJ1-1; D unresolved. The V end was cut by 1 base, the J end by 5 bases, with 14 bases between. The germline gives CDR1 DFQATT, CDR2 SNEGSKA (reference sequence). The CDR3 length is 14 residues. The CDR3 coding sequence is TGCAGTGCTAGAGTATCCCCCAGGATGACTGAAGCTTTCTTT. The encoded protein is CSARVSPRMTEAFF.

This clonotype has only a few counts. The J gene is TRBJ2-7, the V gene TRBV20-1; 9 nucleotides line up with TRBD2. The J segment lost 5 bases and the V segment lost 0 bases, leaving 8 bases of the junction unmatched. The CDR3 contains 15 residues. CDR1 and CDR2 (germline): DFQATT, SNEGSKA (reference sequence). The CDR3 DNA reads TGCAGTGCTAGAGAGGCGGGAGGGCCGAGAAACGAGCAGTACTTC. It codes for CSAREAGGPRNEQYF.